This entry describes one T cell receptor beta chain. The sample originates from a study of immune cell composition in non-small cell lung cancer. Germline V CDR1 and CDR2: LNHDA, SQIVND (reference sequence). The CDR3 length is 15 residues. V trimming: 4 bases; J trimming: 3 bases; junction bases outside the gene matches: 8. The method was immunoSEQ multiplex PCR; TCRdb's version includes in-frame clones alone and lacks a portion of them. Of around 4,800 clones listed, roughly four fifths were seen once; the top ten hold about 10%. The sequence was collected from a human donor with non-small cell lung cancer. Sequencing input: lung tumor tissue. The V gene is TRBV19, the J gene TRBJ2-7, with TRBD2 matching over 8 bases. The CDR3 nucleotides are TGTGCCAGTAGTAATAGCGGGATCAAAGGCTACGAGCAGTACTTC. Amino acid sequence: CASSNSGIKGYEQYF.